This T cell receptor beta chain was obtained from a study of identical twins. General study points: Models underestimated out-of-frame TCR alpha sharing in monozygotic twins. Insertions were fewer in abundant cord blood beta clonotypes, whereas memory repertoires showed none of this pattern.

V was pared by 3 bases and J by 3 bases, with 2 bases of the junction left unmatched. CDR3 length: 14 amino acids. CDR1 and CDR2 (germline): MNHEY, SMNVEV (reference sequence). TCRdb used MiXCR to reprocess the 5' RACE reads, holding one entry per CDR3 protein. The sample shows under 1 million distinct CDR3 sequences, 12% of them seen only once. The sample holds a few counts of this clonotype. Its antigen is still unknown. These records were also assigned to another study, of yellow fever vaccine responses in identical twins.

The sequenced sample was PBMCs. This chain links TRBV27 with TRBJ2-4; the match to TRBD2 covers 7 bases. This receptor was obtained from a woman aged 18-29 years in good health. The CDR3, as DNA: TGTGCCAGCAGTTTTGGACTAGGCAAAAACATTCAGTACTTC. This sequence encodes CASSFGLGKNIQYF.